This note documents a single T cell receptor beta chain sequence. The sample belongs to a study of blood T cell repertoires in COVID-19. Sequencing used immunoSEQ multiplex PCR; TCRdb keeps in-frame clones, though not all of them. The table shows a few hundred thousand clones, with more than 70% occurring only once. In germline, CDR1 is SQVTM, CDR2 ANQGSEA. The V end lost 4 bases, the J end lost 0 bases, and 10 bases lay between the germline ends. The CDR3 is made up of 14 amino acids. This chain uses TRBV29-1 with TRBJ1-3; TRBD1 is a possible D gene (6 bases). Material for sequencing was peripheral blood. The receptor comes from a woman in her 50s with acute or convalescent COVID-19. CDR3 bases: TGCAGCGTTGGGCAGGGGATCTCTGGAAACACCATATATTTT. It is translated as CSVGQGISGNTIYF.